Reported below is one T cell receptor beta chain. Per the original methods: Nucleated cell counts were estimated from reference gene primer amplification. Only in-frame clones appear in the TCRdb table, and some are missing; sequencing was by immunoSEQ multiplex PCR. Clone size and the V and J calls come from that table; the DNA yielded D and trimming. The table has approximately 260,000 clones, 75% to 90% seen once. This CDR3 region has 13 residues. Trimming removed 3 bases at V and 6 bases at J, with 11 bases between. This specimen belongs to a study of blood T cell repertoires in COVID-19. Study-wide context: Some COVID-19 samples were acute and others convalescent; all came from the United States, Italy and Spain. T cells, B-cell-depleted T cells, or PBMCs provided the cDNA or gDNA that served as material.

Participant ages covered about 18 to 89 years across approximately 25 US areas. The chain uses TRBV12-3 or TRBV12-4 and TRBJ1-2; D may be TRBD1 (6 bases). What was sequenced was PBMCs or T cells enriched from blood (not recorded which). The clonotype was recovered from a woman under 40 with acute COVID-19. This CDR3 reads CASSLGTTDGYTF. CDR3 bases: TGTGCCAGCAGTTTGGGGACAACGGATGGCTACACCTTC.